This TCR beta chain is drawn from a study of T cells in localized non-small cell lung cancer. This clone was observed a single time. Per germline, CDR1 SGHTA and CDR2 FQGNSA. With V trimmed by 5 bases and J by 8 bases, 12 bases remained unmatched. The CDR3 extends over 15 amino acids. Sequencing used immunoSEQ multiplex PCR; TCRdb keeps in-frame clones, though not all of them. The data hold about 39,000 clones, with 79% observed a single time. The rearrangement joins TRBV7-2 to TRBJ1-2; the match to TRBD1 covers 9 bases. Here the sequenced sample was PBMCs, taken before any cancer treatment. The origin of this receptor is a woman between 40 and 69 years old with stage II squamous cell lung carcinoma. The CDR3 reads CASSRNQQGARGYTF. The DNA of the CDR3 is TGTGCCAGCAGCCGCAATCAACAGGGGGCGCGGGGCTACACCTTC.